The 21 T cell receptor beta chains below all came from one sample that was sequenced in a study of T cells in Graves' hyperthyroidism and ophthalmopathy (dated 2019 in TCRdb). Library creation used multiplex PCR. Sequenced using an Illumina HiSeq 2000. The TCR beta CDR3 regions were amplified from RNA transcripts. For the first round of RT-PCR on the TCR CDR3, the HTBI primer set was used together with the Qiagen OneStep RT-PCR kit. Using fastp trimming at Q25 and MiXCR clonotype assembly, TCRdb reanalyzed the public sequencing data and kept in-frame beta chains. Each CDR3 protein gets just one entry, which takes the most common genes and DNA from the rows behind it. For this sample there are 500,000 to 650,000 distinct CDR3 sequences; approximately 14% appear just once. Around 13% of the sample is taken by the ten largest. The specimen was blood. Source of these receptors: a woman between 40 and 55 years old with Graves' hyperthyroidism.

This clonotype has more than one count but fewer than ten. This chain links TRBV30 with TRBJ2-3; 9 bases line up with TRBD2. This CDR3 has 13 amino acids. From germline, CDR1 is GTSNPN and CDR2 SVGIG (reference sequence). J gave up 6 bases and V 3 bases, and 4 bases lay outside the gene matches. The CDR3 sequence is CAWSRLAGDTQYF. DNA of the CDR3: TGTGCCTGGAGCCGCCTAGCGGGGGATACGCAGTATTTT.

This clonotype was recorded at least ten times. The chain recombines TRBV20-1 with TRBJ1-1; D ambiguous. V lost 3 bases and J 5 bases, leaving 7 bases between the germline ends. The V gene's germline CDR1 is DFQATT and CDR2 SNEGSKA (reference sequence). The CDR3 has 11 residues. CDR3 nucleotide sequence: TGCAGTGCTAGCGCAGAGACTGAAGCTTTCTTT. Protein product: CSASAETEAFF.

In this sample, this clonotype turned up a few times. The chain has TRBV10-3 and TRBJ2-2; D call uncertain. CDR1 and CDR2 (germline): ENHRY, SYGVKD. The V gene lost 3 bases and the J gene lost 1 base, with 3 bases spanning the gap. The CDR3 extends over 13 amino acids. CDR3 sequence (DNA): TGTGCCATCAGTGAATTGAACACCGGGGAGCTGTTTTTT. It encodes CAISELNTGELFF.

This clonotype appeared many times. J is TRBJ2-3 and V is TRBV20-1; no clear D. From germline, CDR1 is DFQATT and CDR2 SNEGSKA (reference sequence). V was shortened by 0 bases and J by 0 bases, with 10 bases between the two germline ends. The CDR3 contains 15 residues. The CDR3 coding sequence is TGCAGTGCTAGAGATCCGATTCGAAGCACAGATACGCAGTATTTT. Protein product: CSARDPIRSTDTQYF.

This clonotype occurred a few times. The chain uses TRBV14 and TRBJ2-7; D uncertain. The CDR3 spans 14 residues. V was trimmed by 1 base and J by 2 bases, leaving 9 bases between them. Germline V CDR1 and CDR2: SGHDN, FVKESK. Here the CDR3 reads CASSQGRTPYEQYF. CDR3 DNA: TGTGCCAGCAGCCAAGGGCGGACCCCCTACGAGCAGTACTTC.

This clonotype appeared many times. The chain is built from TRBV29-1 and TRBJ2-7; 11 bases are shared with TRBD1. Germline V CDR1 and CDR2: SQVTM, ANQGSEA. This CDR3 is built from 14 residues. V lost 7 bases to trimming and J lost 2 bases; unmatched junction nucleotides: 7. The CDR3 bases are TGCAGCGCCTGGGGGGACAGGGGGGCCTACGAGCAGTACTTC. Translation gives CSAWGDRGAYEQYF.

This clonotype showed up many times. This rearrangement joins TRBV27 to TRBJ2-1; D uncertain. The CDR3 spans 15 residues. CDR1 is MNHEY and CDR2 is SMNVEV in the germline V gene (reference sequence). The V end was cut by 7 bases, the J end by 2 bases, with 15 bases between. The CDR3 region is CASKELSGTYNEQFF. The CDR3 DNA is TGTGCCAGCAAAGAATTATCCGGAACCTACAATGAGCAGTTCTTC.

This clonotype was picked up many times. The chain carries TRBV2 and TRBJ1-2; D ambiguous. Trimming left V 0 bases short and J 0 bases short, with 5 bases between. Germline CDR1 SNHLY, CDR2 FYNNEI. The CDR3 loop spans 14 amino acids. The CDR3 coding sequence is TGTGCCAGCAGTGAAGCTACAGCTAACTATGGCTACACCTTC. Protein product: CASSEATANYGYTF.

This clonotype was picked up many times. This chain links TRBV18 with TRBJ1-1; D remains unclear. This CDR3 is 14 amino acids long. Trimming left V 2 bases short and J 4 bases short, with 11 bases between. CDR1 and CDR2 from the germline V gene are KGHSH and LQKENI. CDR3 sequence: CASSPSFGSTEAFF. The DNA of the CDR3 is TGTGCCAGCTCACCAAGTTTTGGGAGCACTGAAGCTTTCTTT.

Regarding this clonotype: A read error may produce the germline difference seen at one junction end. The gene calls are TRBV9 and TRBJ1-4; TRBD1 might be the D (5 bases). CDR1 is SGDLS, CDR2 YYNGEE, per germline. CDR3 size: 14 residues. The chain's CDR3 is CASSVGVTSEKLFF. CDR3 bases: TGTGCCAGCAGCGTGGGGGTAACTAGTGAAAAACTGTTTTTT.

This clonotype was seen many times. The chain couples TRBV18 to TRBJ1-3; 9 bases align to TRBD1. This CDR3 comprises 16 residues. Germline V gives CDR1 KGHSH, CDR2 LQKENI. The junction had 5 bases not matched to a gene; V was cut back by 5 bases and J by 0 bases. The DNA for the CDR3 is TGTGCCAGCTCAGAGTGGACAGGGGACTCTGGAAACACCATATATTTT. Its protein product is CASSEWTGDSGNTIYF.

This clonotype was counted ten times or more. The J gene is TRBJ1-1, the V gene TRBV7-9, with a tentative D call TRBD1 (5 bases). Germline lookup yields CDR1 SEHNR and CDR2 FQNEAQ (reference sequence). The CDR3 consists of 17 residues. The V end was cut by 0 bases, the J end by 1 base, with 15 bases between. This CDR3 reads CASSLAPNRFTNTEAFF. The CDR3 DNA sequence: TGTGCCAGCAGCTTAGCGCCCAACAGGTTTACGAACACTGAAGCTTTCTTT.

At least ten counts were recorded for this clonotype. The V call is TRBV6-6, the J call TRBJ2-3; D gene ambiguous. V lost 2 bases to trimming and J lost 3 bases, with 6 bases between them. The CDR3 loop spans 13 amino acids. CDR1 MNHNY and CDR2 SVGAGI come from the germline V gene (reference sequence). The CDR3 spells CASSYGQTDTQYF. The CDR3 DNA reads as TGTGCCAGCAGTTACGGGCAGACAGATACGCAGTATTTT.

J is TRBJ2-2 and V is TRBV7-2; a weak D match, TRBD2 (6 bases). V dropped 7 bases and J dropped 4 bases, with 16 bases sitting between them. The CDR3 runs 15 residues. In germline, CDR1 is SGHTA, CDR2 FQGNSA. CDR3 loop: CASMRAGLGTGELFF. In DNA, the CDR3 is TGTGCCAGCATGCGGGCGGGATTAGGCACCGGGGAGCTGTTTTTT.

The J gene is TRBJ1-2, the V gene TRBV25-1; D not resolved. The V end was cut by 4 bases, the J end by 7 bases, with 13 bases between. This CDR3 comprises 13 residues. Germline CDR1 is MGHDK and CDR2 is SYGVNS. The DNA of the CDR3 is TGTGCCAGCAGTGCCCTTGGGATGACTGGCTACACCTTC. This sequence encodes CASSALGMTGYTF.

This clonotype was recorded many times. The V and J genes are TRBV11-2 and TRBJ1-1; D perhaps matches TRBD1 (6 bases). V was pared by 4 bases and J by 4 bases, with 16 bases between. The CDR3 consists of 15 residues. Germline V CDR1 and CDR2: SGHAT, FQNNGV. Here the CDR3 DNA reads TGTGCCAGCAGCTCCCTAGCTACAGGGCGCACTGAAGCTTTCTTT. As protein: CASSSLATGRTEAFF.

The gene calls are TRBV7-9 and TRBJ1-3; 7 positions match TRBD1. Germline CDR1 reads SEHNR; CDR2 reads FQNEAQ (reference sequence). This CDR3 has 19 residues. The V and J ends lost 6 bases and 1 base, in that order; junction bases with no gene match: 18. CDR3 nucleotides: TGTGCCAGCAGTCAATCCGGGACAGCCTATGCGCATTCTGGAAACACCATATATTTT. Its protein product is CASSQSGTAYAHSGNTIYF.

This clonotype was seen ten or more times. This rearrangement joins TRBV28 to TRBJ2-7; TRBD1 aligns across 8 bases. The trim removed 4 bases at V and 5 bases at J, leaving 10 bases unmatched. The CDR3 length is 15 residues. CDR1 is MDHEN and CDR2 is SYDVKM in the germline V gene. CDR3 sequence (DNA): TGTGCCAGCAGTTACCCGCAGACAGGGGCAGACGAGCAGTACTTC. It specifies CASSYPQTGADEQYF.

This clonotype has only a few counts. The CDR3 loop is CASSQVDRSEAFF. CDR3 bases: TGTGCCAGCAGCCAAGTAGACAGATCTGAAGCTTTCTTT. The chain couples TRBV14 to TRBJ1-1, with D perhaps matching TRBD1 (5 bases). The CDR3 loop spans 13 amino acids. Germline values: CDR1 SGHDN, CDR2 FVKESK. Trimming took off 1 base at V and 6 bases at J, with 9 bases between the two ends.

The chain is built from TRBV19 and TRBJ2-1; 13 bases agree with TRBD2. This CDR3 region has 17 residues. V dropped 3 bases and J dropped 4; count of bases not matched to a gene: 6. The V gene's germline CDR1 is LNHDA and CDR2 SQIVND (reference sequence). The CDR3 DNA sequence: TGTGCCAGTAGTATTCCCCCACTAGCGGGAGGGTACAATGAGCAGTTCTTC. Its translation: CASSIPPLAGGYNEQFF.

This clonotype was counted ten times or more. This sequence joins TRBV7-2 and TRBJ2-3; D ambiguous. With 3 bases removed from V and 6 bases from J, the gap between germline ends came to 10 bases. Per germline, CDR1 SGHTA and CDR2 FQGNSA. The CDR3 covers 13 residues. CDR3 in DNA: TGTGCCAGCAGCTTCTTCGAGCGCGATACGCAGTATTTT. It translates to CASSFFERDTQYF.